This T cell receptor beta chain was obtained from a study of T cells in Graves' hyperthyroidism and ophthalmopathy. The investigators amplified TCR beta CDR3 regions from RNA transcripts. HTBI primers drove first-round RT-PCR of the TCR CDR3. TCRdb processed the multiplex PCR reads anew with MiXCR; each CDR3 protein has one entry. The sample consists of 450,000 to 700,000 distinct CDR3 sequences, approximately 44% of them appearing once. The germline V gene has CDR1 SNHLY and CDR2 FYNNEI. CDR3 length: 10 amino acids. Notes on this clonotype: Mismatch with germline at one junction end may stem from a read error.

The clonotype was recovered from a woman between 18 and 30 years old with Graves' hyperthyroidism. Sequencing was performed on peripheral blood or thyroid tissue (not recorded which). This sequence joins TRBV2 and TRBJ1-4; D is unclear. DNA for the CDR3: TGTGCCAGCAGTGACGGGTGGACTGTTTTT. Its protein is CASSDGWTVF.